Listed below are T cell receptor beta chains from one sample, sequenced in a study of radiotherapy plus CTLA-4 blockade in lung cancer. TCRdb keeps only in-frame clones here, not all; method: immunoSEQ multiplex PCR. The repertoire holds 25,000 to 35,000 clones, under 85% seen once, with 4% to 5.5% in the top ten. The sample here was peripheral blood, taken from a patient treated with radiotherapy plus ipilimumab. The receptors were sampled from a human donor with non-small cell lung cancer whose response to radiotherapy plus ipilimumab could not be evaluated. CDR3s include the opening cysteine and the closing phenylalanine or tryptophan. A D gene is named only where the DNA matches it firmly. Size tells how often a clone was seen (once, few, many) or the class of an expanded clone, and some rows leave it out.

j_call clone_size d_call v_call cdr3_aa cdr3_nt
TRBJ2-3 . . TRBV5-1 CASSLVGRSTDTQYF TGCGCCAGCAGCTTGGTGGGCCGGTCCACAGATACGCAGTATTTT
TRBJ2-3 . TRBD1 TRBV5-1 CASSPGTGARLDTQYF TGCGCCAGCAGCCCGGGGACAGGGGCGAGGTTAGATACGCAGTATTTT
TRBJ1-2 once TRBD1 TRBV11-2 CASSLDRKGAVYGYTF TGTGCCAGCAGCTTAGATCGTAAGGGGGCAGTCTATGGCTACACCTTC
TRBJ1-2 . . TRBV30 CAWGTDFEGTKGYGYTF TGTGCCTGGGGAACGGACTTTGAGGGGACTAAAGGCTATGGCTACACCTTC
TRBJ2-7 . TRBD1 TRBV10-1 CAMPRRGQDQYEQYF TGCGCCATGCCTCGCCGGGGACAGGACCAGTACGAGCAGTACTTC
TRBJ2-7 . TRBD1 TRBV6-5 CASSYRAGGEQYF TGTGCCAGCAGTTACCGAGCAGGGGGCGAGCAGTACTTC
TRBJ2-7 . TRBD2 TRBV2 CASSVAGSYEQYF TGTGCCAGCTCAGTAGCGGGATCCTACGAGCAGTACTTC
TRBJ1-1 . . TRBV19 CASSPGRDNEAFF TGTGCCAGTAGCCCGGGGAGGGATAATGAAGCTTTCTTT
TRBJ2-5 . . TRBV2 CASSVSSSYVTQYF TGTGCCAGCAGTGTGTCGTCTAGCTACGTGACCCAGTACTTC
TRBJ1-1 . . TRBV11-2 CASSFGWGGNAFF TGTGCCAGCAGCTTCGGATGGGGGGGGAATGCTTTCTTT
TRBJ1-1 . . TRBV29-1 CSVEERHVNTEAFF TGCAGCGTTGAAGAGAGGCACGTGAACACTGAAGCTTTCTTT
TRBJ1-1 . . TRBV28 CASSLTDSNTEAFF TGTGCCAGCAGTTTGACAGACAGTAACACTGAAGCTTTCTTT
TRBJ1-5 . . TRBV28 CASNGIRAGAFSQPQHF TGTGCCAGCAACGGGATTCGGGCAGGGGCCTTTTCTCAGCCCCAGCATTTT
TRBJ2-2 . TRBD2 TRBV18 CASSKLAADTGELFF TGTGCCAGCTCAAAACTAGCGGCAGACACCGGGGAGCTGTTTTTT
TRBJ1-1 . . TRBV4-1 CASSHPFRLYATEAFF TGCGCCAGCAGCCACCCCTTTCGTCTATACGCGACTGAAGCTTTCTTT